The 8 T cell receptor beta chains in this list originate from one sample, sequenced in a study of shared clonotypes between healthy human individuals. TCRdb keeps only in-frame clones here, not all; method: immunoSEQ multiplex PCR. The table has a few million clones, over 85% seen once. Sequencing was carried out using naive CD4+ T cells from PBMCs. The subset was: CD45RA+ positively selected. The receptor set was obtained from a man aged 18 to 30 in good health. Some clones in this sample may be carry-over from other donors' samples.

The rearrangement uses TRBV28 and TRBJ1-3; tentative D call: TRBD1 (6 bases). Trimming removed 0 bases from V and 4 bases from J, with 13 bases in between. Germline V gives CDR1 MDHEN, CDR2 SYDVKM. The CDR3 is 16 residues long. CDR3 sequence: CASSLWSGGKGNTIYF. DNA of the CDR3: TGTGCCAGCAGTTTATGGTCTGGGGGCAAGGGAAACACCATATATTTT.

On this clone itself: Other DNA sequences in this sample translate to the same CDR3. This chain connects TRBV27 to TRBJ1-1; TRBD1 agrees at 7 bases. V was pared by 6 bases and J by 1 base, with 2 bases of the junction left unmatched. CDR1 and CDR2 from the germline V gene are MNHEY and SMNVEV (reference sequence). The CDR3 length is 13 residues. CDR3 region: CASRRTGNTEAFF. CDR3 coding DNA: TGTGCCAGCAGGAGGACAGGGAACACTGAAGCTTTCTTT.

As concerns this clone: Other DNA sequences in this specimen translate into the identical CDR3. CDR3 amino acids: CASSLGQTTYEQYF. CDR3 DNA: TGCGCCAGCAGCTTGGGGCAGACTACCTACGAGCAGTACTTC. V gene TRBV5-1 combines with J gene TRBJ2-7; tentative D call: TRBD2 (5 bases). CDR3 length equals 14 residues. Trimming took 0 bases from V and 2 from J, leaving 9 bases between them. Germline V lookup: CDR1 SGHRS, CDR2 YFSETQ.

The rearrangement uses TRBV4-2 and TRBJ2-7; 7 bases fit TRBD1. This CDR3 is built from 17 residues. With V trimmed by 0 bases and J by 0 bases, 8 bases remained unmatched. Germline V lookup: CDR1 LGHNA, CDR2 YNFKEQ. This CDR3 reads CASSQDPIGTASYEQYF. The CDR3 region has the DNA TGTGCCAGCAGCCAAGATCCTATTGGGACAGCCTCCTACGAGCAGTACTTC.

J is TRBJ2-5 and V is TRBV9; 7 bases align to TRBD2. After removal of 0 bases from V and 2 bases from J, the junction contained 4 bases not matched to a gene. Germline CDR1 is SGDLS and CDR2 is YYNGEE. This CDR3 is 15 amino acids long. This chain's CDR3 is CASSVGDYHQETQYF. CDR3 in DNA: TGTGCCAGCAGCGTAGGGGACTACCATCAAGAGACCCAGTACTTC.

The J gene is TRBJ1-1, the V gene TRBV19, with no clear D. V was trimmed by 4 bases and J by 3 bases, leaving 9 bases between them. Looked up from germline, CDR1 is LNHDA and CDR2 is SQIVND (reference sequence). The CDR3 is made up of 13 amino acids. The CDR3 bases are TGTGCCAGTAGTAGGCAGATTGACACTGAAGCTTTCTTT. Translating gives CASSRQIDTEAFF. Full variable domain (missing parts from reference TRBV19 and TRBJ1-1): DGGITQSPKYLFRKEGQNVTLSCEQNLNHDAMYWYRQDPGQGLRLIYYSQIVNDFQKGDIAEGYSVSREKKESFPLTVTSAQKNPTAFYLCASSRQIDTEAFFGQGTRLTVV.

This clone showed up just a few times. V usage is TRBV10-1 and J usage is TRBJ1-5; the D is unclear. The CDR3 runs to 11 residues. V shed 6 bases and J shed 7 bases, with 7 bases lying between them. CDR1 is WNHNN, CDR2 SYGVQD, per germline (reference sequence). CDR3 DNA: TGCGCCAGCAGCATAGAGCAGCCCCAGCATTTT. Translating gives CASSIEQPQHF.

The genes are TRBV7-7 and TRBJ2-2; 10 nucleotides align to TRBD2. Germline values: CDR1 SSHAT, CDR2 FNYEAQ (reference sequence). The CDR3 covers 16 residues. The V segment lost 2 bases and the J segment 4 bases; nucleotides outside the gene matches: 4. The CDR3 nucleotides are TGTGCCAGCAGCTTACTAGCGGGAGTTCCCACCGGGGAGCTGTTTTTT. This codes for CASSLLAGVPTGELFF.